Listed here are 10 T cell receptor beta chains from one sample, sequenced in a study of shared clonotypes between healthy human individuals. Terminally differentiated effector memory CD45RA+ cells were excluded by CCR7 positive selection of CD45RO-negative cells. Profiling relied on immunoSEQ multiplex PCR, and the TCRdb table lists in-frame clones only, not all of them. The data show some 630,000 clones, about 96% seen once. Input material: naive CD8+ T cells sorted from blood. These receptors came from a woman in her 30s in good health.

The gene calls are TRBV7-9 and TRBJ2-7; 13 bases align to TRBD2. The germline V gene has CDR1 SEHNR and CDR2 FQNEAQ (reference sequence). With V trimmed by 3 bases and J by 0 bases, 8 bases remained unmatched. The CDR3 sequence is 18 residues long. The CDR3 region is CASSFGLAGVGDSYEQYF. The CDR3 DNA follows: TGTGCCAGCAGCTTCGGACTAGCGGGAGTTGGGGACTCCTACGAGCAGTACTTC.

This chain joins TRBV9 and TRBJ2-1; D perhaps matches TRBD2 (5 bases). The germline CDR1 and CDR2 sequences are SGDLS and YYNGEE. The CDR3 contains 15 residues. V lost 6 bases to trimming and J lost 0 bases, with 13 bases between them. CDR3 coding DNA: TGTGCCAGCACGGTGGACTGGAGCTCCTACAATGAGCAGTTCTTC. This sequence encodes CASTVDWSSYNEQFF.

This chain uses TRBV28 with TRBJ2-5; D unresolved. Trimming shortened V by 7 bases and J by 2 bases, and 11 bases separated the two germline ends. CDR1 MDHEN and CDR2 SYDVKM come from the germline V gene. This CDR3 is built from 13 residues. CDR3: CASTPLGQETQYF. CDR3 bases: TGTGCCAGCACCCCCCTGGGTCAAGAGACCCAGTACTTC. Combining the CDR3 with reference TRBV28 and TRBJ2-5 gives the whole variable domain DVKVTQSSRYLVKRTGEKVFLECVQDMDHENMFWYRQDPGLGLRLIYFSYDVKMKEKGDIPEGYSVSREKKERFSLILESASTNQTSMYLCASTPLGQETQYFGPGTRLLVL.

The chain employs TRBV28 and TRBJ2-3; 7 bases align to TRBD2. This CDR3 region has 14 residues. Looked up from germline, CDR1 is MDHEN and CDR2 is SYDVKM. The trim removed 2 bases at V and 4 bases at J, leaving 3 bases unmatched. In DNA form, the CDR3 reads TGTGCCAGCAGTTTAGACGGGAGGCCAGATACGCAGTATTTT. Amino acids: CASSLDGRPDTQYF.

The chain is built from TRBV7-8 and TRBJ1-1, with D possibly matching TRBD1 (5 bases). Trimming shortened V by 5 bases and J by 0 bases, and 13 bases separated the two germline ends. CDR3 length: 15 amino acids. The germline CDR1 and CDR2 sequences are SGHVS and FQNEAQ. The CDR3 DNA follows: TGTGCCAGCAGCCCCATGGGACGGATGAACACTGAAGCTTTCTTT. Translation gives CASSPMGRMNTEAFF.

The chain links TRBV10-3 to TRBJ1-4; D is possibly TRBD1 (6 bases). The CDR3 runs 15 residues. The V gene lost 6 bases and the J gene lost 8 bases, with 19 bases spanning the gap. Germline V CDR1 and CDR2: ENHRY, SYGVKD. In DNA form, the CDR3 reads TGTGCCATCAGCCCTGACAGGAGTCAGTCCGAAAAACTGTTTTTT. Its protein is CAISPDRSQSEKLFF.

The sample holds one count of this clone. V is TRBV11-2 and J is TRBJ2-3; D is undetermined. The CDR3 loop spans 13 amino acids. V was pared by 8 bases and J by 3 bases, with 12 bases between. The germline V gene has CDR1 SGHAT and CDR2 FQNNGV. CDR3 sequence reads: CASDPGGTDTQYF. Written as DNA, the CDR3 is TGTGCCAGCGACCCAGGTGGGACAGATACGCAGTATTTT. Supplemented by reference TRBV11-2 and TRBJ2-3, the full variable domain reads EAGVAQSPRYKIIEKRQSVAFWCNPISGHATLYWYQQILGQGPKLLIQFQNNGVVDDSQLPKDRFSAERLKGVDSTLKIQPAKLEDSAVYLCASDPGGTDTQYFGPGTRLTVL.

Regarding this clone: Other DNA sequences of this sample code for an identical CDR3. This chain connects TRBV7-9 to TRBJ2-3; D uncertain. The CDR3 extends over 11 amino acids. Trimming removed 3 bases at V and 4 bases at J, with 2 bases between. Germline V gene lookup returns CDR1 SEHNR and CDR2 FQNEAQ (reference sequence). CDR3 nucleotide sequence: TGTGCCAGCAGCTTCTCAGATACGCAGTATTTT. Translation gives CASSFSDTQYF.

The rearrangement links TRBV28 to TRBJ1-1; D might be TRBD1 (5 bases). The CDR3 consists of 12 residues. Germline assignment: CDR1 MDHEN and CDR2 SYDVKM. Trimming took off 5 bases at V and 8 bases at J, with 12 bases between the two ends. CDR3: CASSLGGSEAFF. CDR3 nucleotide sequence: TGTGCCAGCAGTCTGGGGGGTTCCGAAGCTTTCTTT. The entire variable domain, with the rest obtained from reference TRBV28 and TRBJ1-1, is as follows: DVKVTQSSRYLVKRTGEKVFLECVQDMDHENMFWYRQDPGLGLRLIYFSYDVKMKEKGDIPEGYSVSREKKERFSLILESASTNQTSMYLCASSLGGSEAFFGQGTRLTVV.

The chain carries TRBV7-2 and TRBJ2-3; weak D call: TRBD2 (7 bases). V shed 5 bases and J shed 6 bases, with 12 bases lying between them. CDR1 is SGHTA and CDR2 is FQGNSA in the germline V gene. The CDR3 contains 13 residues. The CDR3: CASSPGGPDTQYF. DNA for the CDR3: TGTGCCAGCAGCCCCGGGGGGCCGGATACGCAGTATTTT.